This passage covers 10 T cell receptor beta chains from one sample sequenced in a study of blood T cells in healthy people across ages (dated by TCRdb to between 2014 and 2016). Libraries were built with 5' RACE. Sequencing took place on an Illumina HiSeq 2500. A second roughly 6 to 12 cycle PCR used a sample-barcoded 5' primer and a J-beta primer mix. TCRdb trimmed public reads at Q25 via fastp, called clones via MiXCR and kept in-frame beta chains. Identical CDR3 proteins give one entry, which carries the most common genes and DNA. The table for this sample lists about 1.8 million distinct CDR3 sequences; about 49% of them were counted only once. The top ten hold approximately 2.1% of the sample. What was sequenced was blood. The receptors were sampled from a woman in her 40s in good health.

The chain recombines TRBV2 with TRBJ2-7; 10 bases match TRBD1. With 11 bases clipped from V and 4 bases from J, the junction kept 11 bases outside the gene matches. This CDR3 is 14 amino acids long. Germline loops: CDR1 SNHLY, CDR2 FYNNEI. The CDR3 sequence is CASTGGTGDYEQYF. CDR3 in DNA: TGTGCCTCTACAGGGGGGACAGGGGATTACGAGCAGTACTTC.

The J gene is TRBJ1-1, the V gene TRBV5-1; TRBD1 agrees at 9 bases. Germline values: CDR1 SGHRS, CDR2 YFSETQ. This CDR3 is 14 amino acids long. V shed 3 bases, J shed 5 bases, and the junction held 5 bases outside the gene matches. This CDR3 reads CASSSGTGRTEAFF. The CDR3 region has the DNA TGCGCCAGCAGCTCAGGGACAGGGAGAACTGAAGCTTTCTTT.

This clonotype was observed a few times. This chain joins TRBV7-2 and TRBJ2-3, with D uncertain. The CDR3 runs 15 residues. From germline, CDR1 is SGHTA and CDR2 FQGNSA. V lost 3 bases and J lost 6, with 16 bases in between. The CDR3 spells CASSFKRSSRDTQYF. CDR3 coding DNA: TGTGCCAGCAGCTTTAAGAGATCCTCCCGCGATACGCAGTATTTT.

This clonotype has a count of ten or more. Here the CDR3 DNA reads TGCGCCAGCAGCCCGGGACCTAGCTCCTACGAGCAGTACTTC. Translating it yields CASSPGPSSYEQYF. The chain couples TRBV5-1 to TRBJ2-7; D tentatively fits TRBD1 or TRBD2 (5 bases each). V lost 4 bases and J 0 bases, leaving 11 bases between the germline ends. CDR3 size: 14 residues. Germline CDR1 and CDR2: SGHRS and YFSETQ.

This chain joins TRBV20-1 and TRBJ2-7; 7 nucleotides match TRBD2. The length of the CDR3 is 13 residues. The V and J ends lost 4 bases and 3 bases, in that order; junction bases with no gene match: 6. CDR1 is DFQATT and CDR2 is SNEGSKA in the germline V gene (reference sequence). CDR3 sequence (DNA): TGCAGTGCTATTACTAGCGCGGTCTACGAGCAGTACTTC. It specifies CSAITSAVYEQYF.

The J gene is TRBJ2-6, the V gene TRBV4-1; unclear D gene. V lost 0 bases and J lost 0, with 9 bases in between. Germline CDR1 and CDR2: MGHRA and YSYEKL. This CDR3 is built from 17 residues. The CDR3 region has the DNA TGCGCCAGCAGCCAAGATCGGATGAGCTCTGGGGCCAACGTCCTGACTTTC. It is translated as CASSQDRMSSGANVLTF.

V is TRBV28 and J is TRBJ2-5; 12 positions match TRBD1. The closer fit of TRBJ2-7 to the DNA end suggests the J call may be wrong. The length of the CDR3 is 14 residues. Germline V gives CDR1 MDHEN, CDR2 SYDVKM. CDR3 in amino acids: CASSTGTGGHEQYF. Written as DNA, the CDR3 is TGTGCCAGCAGTACCGGGACAGGGGGCCACGAGCAGTACTTC.

The chain has TRBV11-2 and TRBJ2-5, with unresolved D. Trimming took off 3 bases at V and 1 base at J, with 9 bases between the two ends. Looked up from germline, CDR1 is SGHAT and CDR2 is FQNNGV. The CDR3 consists of 14 residues. CDR3 in DNA: TGTGCCAGCAGCTTCCAACTTCTCCAAGAGACCCAGTACTTC. Translation: CASSFQLLQETQYF.

The chain has TRBV6-1 and TRBJ2-1; D is unclear. Germline values: CDR1 MNHNS, CDR2 SASEGT. The CDR3 covers 13 residues. V was trimmed by 3 bases and J by 3 bases, leaving 6 bases between them. The CDR3 loop is CASSDNNYNEQFF. CDR3 nucleotide sequence: TGTGCCAGCAGTGATAATAACTACAATGAGCAGTTCTTC.

This rearrangement joins TRBV14 to TRBJ2-1; 8 nucleotides agree with TRBD2. Germline lookup yields CDR1 SGHDN and CDR2 FVKESK. V lost 6 bases and J lost 4; bases outside the gene matches: 5. CDR3 size: 14 residues. The CDR3 nucleotides read TGTGCCAGCAGGAACAGCGGGGGATACAATGAGCAGTTCTTC. Translated: CASRNSGGYNEQFF.